This is a list of T cell receptor beta chains from one sample in a study of blood T cell repertoires in COVID-19. Produced via immunoSEQ multiplex PCR; TCRdb's table is partial and in-frame only. The table has under 300,000 clones, 70% to 90% seen once. The sequenced sample was peripheral blood. These receptors were obtained from a woman in her thirties or forties who had recovered from COVID-19. CDR3s include the opening cysteine and the closing phenylalanine or tryptophan. The order of the fields is clone size, D gene, V gene, J gene, CDR3 length, CDR3 DNA, CDR3 protein. D genes are given only for firm matches. Part of the rows lack a size; the others show once, few, many or a class for expanded clones.

clone_size: -; d_call: -; v_call: TRBV28; j_call: TRBJ2-2; cdr3_length: 12; cdr3_nt: TGTGCCAGCCAGGAAAGAGACGGGGAGCTGTTTTTT; cdr3_aa: CASQERDGELFF
clone_size: few; d_call: -; v_call: TRBV7-9; j_call: TRBJ1-5; cdr3_length: 12; cdr3_nt: TGTGCCAGCAGCCCCGGGATTTTCCCCCAGCATTTT; cdr3_aa: CASSPGIFPQHF
clone_size: -; d_call: -; v_call: TRBV19; j_call: TRBJ1-1; cdr3_length: 13; cdr3_nt: TGTGCCAGTAGTATAGGGCCTCACACTGAAGCTTTCTTT; cdr3_aa: CASSIGPHTEAFF
clone_size: -; d_call: TRBD2; v_call: TRBV30; j_call: TRBJ2-7; cdr3_length: 15; cdr3_nt: TGTGCCTGGAGTCTCGGGGTAGCGGGGGAATACGAGCAGTACTTC; cdr3_aa: CAWSLGVAGEYEQYF
clone_size: -; d_call: TRBD1; v_call: TRBV28; j_call: TRBJ2-7; cdr3_length: 18; cdr3_nt: TGTGCCAGCAGCTTGAGCCTCTGGCGGGACAGGGAAGAATACGAGCAGTACTTC; cdr3_aa: CASSLSLWRDREEYEQYF
clone_size: -; d_call: TRBD2; v_call: TRBV3-1/TRBV3-2; j_call: TRBJ2-7; cdr3_length: 15; cdr3_nt: TGTGCCAGCAGCCAACCTAGCGGGTATTCCTACGAGCAGTACTTC; cdr3_aa: CASSQPSGYSYEQYF
clone_size: -; d_call: -; v_call: TRBV7-8; j_call: TRBJ2-7; cdr3_length: 13; cdr3_nt: TGTGCCAGCAGCTTCACAGAATTCTACGAGCAGTACTTC; cdr3_aa: CASSFTEFYEQYF
clone_size: few; d_call: -; v_call: TRBV7-9; j_call: TRBJ1-3; cdr3_length: 17; cdr3_nt: TGTGCCAGCAGCTTAAACGCAGGTCCTCCCTCTGGAAACACCATATATTTT; cdr3_aa: CASSLNAGPPSGNTIYF
clone_size: -; d_call: -; v_call: TRBV9; j_call: TRBJ1-2; cdr3_length: 15; cdr3_nt: TGTGCCAGCAGCGTAGGCTCCGCCGGGAACTATGGCTACACCTTC; cdr3_aa: CASSVGSAGNYGYTF
clone_size: -; d_call: -; v_call: TRBV27; j_call: TRBJ2-3; cdr3_length: 14; cdr3_nt: TGTGCCAGCAGTTTATCGAGGGGCACAGATACGCAGTATTTT; cdr3_aa: CASSLSRGTDTQYF
clone_size: -; d_call: TRBD1; v_call: TRBV2; j_call: TRBJ1-2; cdr3_length: 13; cdr3_nt: TGTGCCAGCAGCCGACAGGGTGAGGGTGGCTACACCTTC; cdr3_aa: CASSRQGEGGYTF
clone_size: few; d_call: TRBD1; v_call: TRBV4-3; j_call: TRBJ1-2; cdr3_length: 15; cdr3_nt: TGCGCCAGCAGCCAAGGGCCGGGACAGGGAAGAGGCTACACCTTC; cdr3_aa: CASSQGPGQGRGYTF
clone_size: -; d_call: -; v_call: TRBV7-2; j_call: TRBJ2-3; cdr3_length: 15; cdr3_nt: TGTGCCAGCAGCTTGACTCTCCTCAGCACAGATACGCAGTATTTT; cdr3_aa: CASSLTLLSTDTQYF
clone_size: -; d_call: TRBD2; v_call: TRBV24-1; j_call: TRBJ2-1; cdr3_length: 15; cdr3_nt: TGTGCCACCAGTGGTAAGCGGGAGGGCCATAATGAGCAGTTCTTC; cdr3_aa: CATSGKREGHNEQFF
clone_size: -; d_call: -; v_call: TRBV10-3; j_call: TRBJ2-2; cdr3_length: 14; cdr3_nt: TGTGCCATCAGTGAGATAGGGGGCACCGGGGAGCTGTTTTTT; cdr3_aa: CAISEIGGTGELFF
clone_size: -; d_call: TRBD1; v_call: TRBV11-3; j_call: TRBJ2-1; cdr3_length: 16; cdr3_nt: TGTGCCAGCAGCGACAAGACAGGGGTATCCTACAATGAGCAGTTCTTC; cdr3_aa: CASSDKTGVSYNEQFF
clone_size: few; d_call: -; v_call: TRBV11-2; j_call: TRBJ2-1; cdr3_length: 13; cdr3_nt: TGTGCCAGCAGCTTAGGAGGGTGGAATGAGCAGTTCTTC; cdr3_aa: CASSLGGWNEQFF
clone_size: -; d_call: TRBD2; v_call: TRBV6-6; j_call: TRBJ2-1; cdr3_length: 15; cdr3_nt: TGTGCCAGCTCTCCCGGACTAGCGGGGTACAATGAGCAGTTCTTC; cdr3_aa: CASSPGLAGYNEQFF
clone_size: -; d_call: -; v_call: TRBV6-2/TRBV6-3; j_call: TRBJ2-2; cdr3_length: 15; cdr3_nt: TGTGCCAGCAGTTACAGGGGTCTCCTCACCGGGGAGCTGTTTTTT; cdr3_aa: CASSYRGLLTGELFF
clone_size: -; d_call: -; v_call: TRBV7-9; j_call: TRBJ2-3; cdr3_length: 14; cdr3_nt: TGTGCCAGCAGCTTAAGTCTACCCACAGATACGCAGTATTTT; cdr3_aa: CASSLSLPTDTQYF
clone_size: -; d_call: -; v_call: TRBV11-2; j_call: TRBJ2-4; cdr3_length: 15; cdr3_nt: TGTGCCAGCAGCTCACTACAGGGAGCCAAAAACATTCAGTACTTC; cdr3_aa: CASSSLQGAKNIQYF
clone_size: -; d_call: TRBD1; v_call: TRBV7-2; j_call: TRBJ2-7; cdr3_length: 15; cdr3_nt: TGTGCCAGCAGCTTACCCGGGACAGTCCTTGGGGAGCAGTACTTC; cdr3_aa: CASSLPGTVLGEQYF
clone_size: -; d_call: -; v_call: TRBV28; j_call: TRBJ2-3; cdr3_length: 13; cdr3_nt: TGTGCCAGCAGGGCCGCGGGGACAGATACGCAGTATTTT; cdr3_aa: CASRAAGTDTQYF
clone_size: -; d_call: -; v_call: TRBV5-1; j_call: TRBJ2-1; cdr3_length: 16; cdr3_nt: TGCGCCAGCAGCAGCGGCGCGCTGAGCTCCTACAATGAGCAGTTCTTC; cdr3_aa: CASSSGALSSYNEQFF
clone_size: -; d_call: -; v_call: TRBV6-5; j_call: TRBJ1-2; cdr3_length: 14; cdr3_nt: TGTGCCAGCATATGGAGTACAAATAACTATGGCTACACCTTC; cdr3_aa: CASIWSTNNYGYTF
clone_size: -; d_call: TRBD2; v_call: TRBV25-1; j_call: TRBJ2-1; cdr3_length: 13; cdr3_nt: TGTGCCAGCAGTAGCGGGAGATACAATGAGCAGTTCTTC; cdr3_aa: CASSSGRYNEQFF
clone_size: -; d_call: TRBD1; v_call: TRBV14; j_call: TRBJ1-4; cdr3_length: 18; cdr3_nt: TGTGCCAGCAGCCAAGATCTTATCCAGGGGGCGGCTAATGAAAAACTGTTTTTT; cdr3_aa: CASSQDLIQGAANEKLFF
clone_size: few; d_call: -; v_call: TRBV14; j_call: TRBJ1-2; cdr3_length: 15; cdr3_nt: TGTGCCAGCAGCCAAGGGTTCGCGGGGCCCTATGGCTACACCTTC; cdr3_aa: CASSQGFAGPYGYTF
clone_size: once; d_call: -; v_call: TRBV10-3; j_call: TRBJ2-3; cdr3_length: 15; cdr3_nt: TGTGCCATCTCAGATCGGGGGGCTGGCGCAGATACGCAGTATTTT; cdr3_aa: CAISDRGAGADTQYF
clone_size: -; d_call: -; v_call: TRBV4-3; j_call: TRBJ1-6; cdr3_length: 16; cdr3_nt: TGCGCCAGCAGCCAAGGGCACGCGACAGAGAATTCACCCCTCCACTTT; cdr3_aa: CASSQGHATENSPLHF
clone_size: -; d_call: TRBD1; v_call: TRBV29-1; j_call: TRBJ2-5; cdr3_length: 12; cdr3_nt: TGCAGCGTCGCAGGGGGCAGGGAGACCCAGTACTTC; cdr3_aa: CSVAGGRETQYF
clone_size: -; d_call: TRBD1; v_call: TRBV18; j_call: TRBJ1-5; cdr3_length: 13; cdr3_nt: TGTGCCAGCTCAGGACAGGACAATCAGCCCCAGCATTTT; cdr3_aa: CASSGQDNQPQHF
clone_size: -; d_call: TRBD1; v_call: TRBV6-5; j_call: TRBJ1-5; cdr3_length: 14; cdr3_nt: TGTGCCTCCCTTGGGGGACAGAGCTATCAGCCCCAGCATTTT; cdr3_aa: CASLGGQSYQPQHF
clone_size: -; d_call: -; v_call: TRBV6-2/TRBV6-3; j_call: TRBJ2-7; cdr3_length: 15; cdr3_nt: TGTGCCAGCAGCTTCCCGGTAGACCGACTATACGAGCAGTACTTC; cdr3_aa: CASSFPVDRLYEQYF
clone_size: -; d_call: TRBD2; v_call: TRBV7-2; j_call: TRBJ2-3; cdr3_length: 17; cdr3_nt: TGTGCCAGCAGCAGCCGCCCGGGACTAGGGGGCACAGATACGCAGTATTTT; cdr3_aa: CASSSRPGLGGTDTQYF
clone_size: -; d_call: -; v_call: TRBV27; j_call: TRBJ2-1; cdr3_length: 13; cdr3_nt: TGTGCCAGCAGTTTAGGCAGATACAATGAGCAGTTCTTC; cdr3_aa: CASSLGRYNEQFF
clone_size: -; d_call: TRBD2; v_call: TRBV4-1; j_call: TRBJ2-4; cdr3_length: 17; cdr3_nt: TGCGCCAGCAGCCAAGATCGGGGGGACCGGGCCAAAAACATTCAGTACTTC; cdr3_aa: CASSQDRGDRAKNIQYF
clone_size: -; d_call: TRBD2; v_call: TRBV4-2; j_call: TRBJ2-7; cdr3_length: 17; cdr3_nt: TGTGCCAGCAGCCAAGTTTCGCGGGGGGCGGAGAGCTACGAGCAGTACTTC; cdr3_aa: CASSQVSRGAESYEQYF
clone_size: once; d_call: TRBD1; v_call: TRBV12-3/TRBV12-4; j_call: TRBJ1-4; cdr3_length: 13; cdr3_nt: TGTGCCACCCGAGGGACAGGGCAAGAAAAACTGTTTTTT; cdr3_aa: CATRGTGQEKLFF
clone_size: -; d_call: -; v_call: TRBV28; j_call: TRBJ1-5; cdr3_length: 12; cdr3_nt: TGTGCCAGCCGCCAGGGAAGTCAGCCCCAGCATTTT; cdr3_aa: CASRQGSQPQHF
clone_size: -; d_call: TRBD2; v_call: TRBV19; j_call: TRBJ2-1; cdr3_length: 18; cdr3_nt: TGTGCCAGTAGTTTGGGACTAGCGGGGGCCATCTCCTACAATGAGCAGTTCTTC; cdr3_aa: CASSLGLAGAISYNEQFF
clone_size: once; d_call: -; v_call: TRBV12-3/TRBV12-4; j_call: TRBJ1-5; cdr3_length: 12; cdr3_nt: TGTGCCAGCAGTACCAAACTCCAGCCCCAGCATTTT; cdr3_aa: CASSTKLQPQHF
clone_size: -; d_call: -; v_call: TRBV5-4; j_call: TRBJ2-6; cdr3_length: 15; cdr3_nt: TGTGCCAGCAGTCCTATCCACTCTGGGGCCAACGTCCTGACTTTC; cdr3_aa: CASSPIHSGANVLTF
clone_size: -; d_call: -; v_call: TRBV30; j_call: TRBJ2-2; cdr3_length: 14; cdr3_nt: TGTGCCTGGAGACGGGGGGCGCAGGGCGGGGAGCTGTTTTTT; cdr3_aa: CAWRRGAQGGELFF
clone_size: -; d_call: -; v_call: TRBV7-2; j_call: TRBJ2-5; cdr3_length: 14; cdr3_nt: TGTGCCAGCAGCTTTGGGGGCAGATTAGAGACCCAGTACTTC; cdr3_aa: CASSFGGRLETQYF
clone_size: -; d_call: TRBD2; v_call: TRBV6-5; j_call: TRBJ2-2; cdr3_length: 13; cdr3_nt: TGTGCCAGTAAACTAGCGGGAACCGGGGAGCTGTTTTTT; cdr3_aa: CASKLAGTGELFF
clone_size: -; d_call: -; v_call: TRBV6-5; j_call: TRBJ2-2; cdr3_length: 14; cdr3_nt: TGTGCCAGCAGTTACGGTCGGACTTTCGGGGAGCTGTTTTTT; cdr3_aa: CASSYGRTFGELFF
clone_size: few; d_call: TRBD2; v_call: TRBV9; j_call: TRBJ2-2; cdr3_length: 16; cdr3_nt: TGTGCCAGCAGCGTAGGAGGCGGGAGGAACACCGGGGAGCTGTTTTTT; cdr3_aa: CASSVGGGRNTGELFF
clone_size: once; d_call: -; v_call: TRBV14; j_call: TRBJ1-4; cdr3_length: 15; cdr3_nt: TGTGCCAGCAGCCCGGACGGGGGGGTCCGCGAAAAACTGTTTTTT; cdr3_aa: CASSPDGGVREKLFF
clone_size: -; d_call: -; v_call: TRBV6-2/TRBV6-3; j_call: TRBJ2-7; cdr3_length: 11; cdr3_nt: TGTGCCAGCAGTTATCACGGGACTCCGGACTTC; cdr3_aa: CASSYHGTPDF
clone_size: -; d_call: TRBD1; v_call: TRBV27; j_call: TRBJ2-7; cdr3_length: 14; cdr3_nt: TGTGCCAGCAAGGCAGGGGGATTAGTGGGGGAGCAGTACTTC; cdr3_aa: CASKAGGLVGEQYF